These 23 T cell receptor beta chains were sequenced from one sample in a study of metastatic and nonmetastatic thyroid tumors. With MiXCR, TCRdb called clones anew from the PCR reads. The table lists about 16,000 clones, just over 30% of them singletons. None of the patients had undergone any treatment ahead of thyroid surgery. Sample: blood. These receptor sequences come from a female donor with papillary thyroid cancer or a benign thyroid nodule (not recorded which). Some clones in this sample may be carry-over from other donors' samples.

The chain joins TRBV12-3 or TRBV12-4 to TRBJ1-2, with 7 bases identical to TRBD1. V shed 6 bases and J 8 bases; nucleotides not matched to a gene: 6. The CDR3 is made up of 12 amino acids. CDR3 nucleotide sequence: TGTGCCAGCAGCAGACAGGGCGGCGGCTACACCTTC. Translating it yields CASSRQGGGYTF.

The sample holds many counts of this clone. At one of its ends the junction is not consistent with the germline gene, which may arise from a read error. The V call is TRBV11-3, the J call TRBJ2-5, with a tentative D call TRBD2 (5 bases). Germline CDR1 and CDR2: SGHNT and YENEEA. The CDR3 contains 15 residues. The DNA of the CDR3 is TGTGCCAGCAGCCTGGAACAGACTATCCAAAAGACCCAGTACTTC. Its protein product is CASSLEQTIQKTQYF.

The rearrangement joins TRBV7-7 to TRBJ2-2; 9 positions agree with TRBD2. With 5 bases clipped from V and 6 bases from J, the junction kept 10 bases outside the gene matches. CDR3 length equals 16 residues. Per germline, CDR1 SSHAT and CDR2 FNYEAQ (reference sequence). In DNA, the CDR3 is TGTGCCAGCAGCCCTGGACTAGCGTGGTGCCCCGGGGAGCTGTTTTTT. Translation: CASSPGLAWCPGELFF. The complete variable domain, with remaining parts taken from reference TRBV7-7 and TRBJ2-2, reads GAGVSQSPRYKVTKRGQDVTLRCDPISSHATLYWYQQALGQGPEFLTYFNYEAQPDKSGLPSDRFSAERPEGSISTLTIQRTEQRDSAMYRCASSPGLAWCPGELFFGEGSRLTVL.

Of note for this clone: A junction end diverges from the germline sequence, so it may reflect a read error. The rearrangement uses TRBV2 and TRBJ1-2; tentative D call: TRBD1 (5 bases). The CDR3 runs to 15 residues. Germline assignment: CDR1 SNHLY and CDR2 FYNNEI. CDR3 residues: CSSSRDPPGYYGYTF. The CDR3 nucleotides are TGTTCCAGCAGCCGGGACCCCCCCGGGTACTATGGCTACACCTTC. Full variable domain (missing parts from reference TRBV2 and TRBJ1-2): EPEVTQTPSHQVTQMGQEVILRCVPISNHLYFYWYRQILGQKVEFLVSFYNNEISEKSEIFDDQFSVERPDGSNFTLKIRSTKLEDSAMYFCSSSRDPPGYYGYTFGSGTRLTVV.

This clone was observed at least ten times. This chain joins TRBV7-6 and TRBJ2-1; 13 nucleotides line up with TRBD2. CDR1 and CDR2 from the germline V gene are SGHVS and FNYEAQ. Trimming took 5 bases from V and 7 from J; bases not matched to a gene: 5. This CDR3 is built from 15 residues. This chain's CDR3 is CASSLGLAGVNEQFF. The CDR3 DNA reads as TGTGCCAGCAGCCTCGGACTAGCGGGGGTGAATGAGCAGTTCTTC. The complete variable domain, with remaining parts taken from reference TRBV7-6 and TRBJ2-1, reads GAGVSQSPRYKVTKRGQDVALRCDPISGHVSLYWYRQALGQGPEFLTYFNYEAQQDKSGLPNDRFSAERPEGSISTLTIQRTEQRDSAMYRCASSLGLAGVNEQFFGPGTRLTVL.

This chain links TRBV24-1 with TRBJ2-2, with 9 positions matching TRBD1. CDR1 is KGHDR and CDR2 is SFDVKD in the germline V gene. CDR3 length: 16 residues. V shed 5 bases, J shed 4 bases, and the junction held 7 bases outside the gene matches. The CDR3, as DNA: TGTGCCACCAGTGCACTGGACAGGGGTGGCACCGGGGAGCTGTTTTTT. Translating it yields CATSALDRGGTGELFF.

By its share, this clone is medium-sized. V and J are TRBV6-1 and TRBJ2-3; D is perhaps TRBD1 or TRBD2 (5 bases each). This CDR3 is built from 14 residues. The V end was cut by 10 bases, the J end by 5 bases, with 19 bases between. Germline V gives CDR1 MNHNS, CDR2 SASEGT. CDR3 in amino acids: CATSLGVIVDTQYF. The CDR3 nucleotides read TGTGCCACCTCACTGGGGGTAATCGTAGATACGCAGTATTTT.

V gene TRBV18 combines with J gene TRBJ2-2, with D maybe TRBD2 (6 bases). This CDR3 spans 15 amino acids. Germline V gene data show CDR1 as KGHSH and CDR2 as LQKENI. Trimming took 2 bases from V and 1 from J, leaving 8 bases between them. The CDR3 bases are TGTGCCAGCTCACCAGGAGCGGGGAACACCGGGGAGCTGTTTTTT. This sequence encodes CASSPGAGNTGELFF.

This clone was picked up many times. CDR3 loop: CASSQDQRGGYEQFF. The CDR3 DNA is TGTGCCAGCAGCCAAGACCAGCGGGGGGGCTATGAGCAGTTCTTC. The genes are TRBV4-2 and TRBJ2-1, with 10 positions matching TRBD2. The germline CDR1 and CDR2 sequences are LGHNA and YNFKEQ. The CDR3 covers 15 residues. The V and J ends lost 0 bases and 8 bases, in that order; junction bases with no gene match: 4.

This clone qualifies as medium-sized. The chain uses TRBV6-1 and TRBJ2-1; 11 bases are shared with TRBD2. The CDR3 has 14 amino acids. The ends lost 3 bases at V and 10 bases at J; junction bases unmatched: 5. CDR1 and CDR2 (germline): MNHNS, SASEGT. CDR3 sequence reads: CASSEGTSGWEQFF. Here the CDR3 DNA reads TGTGCCAGCAGTGAGGGGACTAGCGGTTGGGAGCAGTTCTTC.

This clone was seen at least ten times. This sequence joins TRBV11-3 and TRBJ2-3; 8 bases align to TRBD2. Unmatched junction bases numbered 12, after V lost 4 bases and J lost 6 bases. Per the germline V gene, CDR1 is SGHNT and CDR2 is YENEEA. CDR3 size: 16 residues. The DNA of the CDR3 is TGTGCCAGCAGCTCCCTCGGGGGGGCCGGCAGTGATACGCAGTATTTT. Its protein product is CASSSLGGAGSDTQYF.

The rearrangement joins TRBV20-1 to TRBJ1-6; TRBD1 matches at 8 bases. Germline CDR1 and CDR2: DFQATT and SNEGSKA (reference sequence). J lost 7 bases, V lost 1 base, and 0 bases had no gene match. The CDR3 runs 13 residues. For the CDR3, the DNA is TGCAGTGCTAGAGGGACAGGGAATTCACCCCTCCACTTT. This translates into CSARGTGNSPLHF.

This clone was seen more than once but under ten times. The gene calls are TRBV2 and TRBJ1-2, with 7 bases aligning to TRBD1. V trimming: 5 bases; J trimming: 6 bases; junction bases outside the gene matches: 9. This CDR3 region has 14 residues. Germline-derived CDR1 and CDR2 are SNHLY and FYNNEI. CDR3 protein: CASSPRTGADGYTF. CDR3 DNA sequence: TGTGCCAGCAGTCCTAGGACAGGCGCGGATGGCTACACCTTC.

The rearrangement joins TRBV2 to TRBJ2-2; weak D call: TRBD1 (5 bases). Germline CDR1 reads SNHLY; CDR2 reads FYNNEI. This CDR3 is built from 16 residues. The ends were cut back, 3 bases at V and 1 base at J, with 12 bases in the middle. Here the CDR3 reads CASSDLGRENTGELFF. CDR3 coding DNA: TGTGCCAGCAGTGACTTGGGCAGGGAGAACACCGGGGAGCTGTTTTTT.

This sequence joins TRBV6-2 or TRBV6-3 and TRBJ1-2; D is ambiguous. The CDR3 consists of 19 residues. Trimming cost V 0 bases and J 1 base, with 21 bases left between them. Germline CDR1 reads MNHEY; CDR2 reads SVGEGT. CDR3 sequence (DNA): TGTGCCAGCAGTTACTCGACTCCGTCATGGGAGATTAGTAACTATGGCTACACCTTC. Translated: CASSYSTPSWEISNYGYTF.

This clone is labeled as medium-sized (0.01 to 0.1%). This chain links TRBV7-2 with TRBJ2-7; possibly TRBD1 for D (6 bases). This CDR3 is built from 15 residues. Germline CDR1 and CDR2: SGHTA and FQGNSA. V was trimmed by 5 bases and J by 0 bases, leaving 14 bases between them. CDR3 sequence reads: CASSPLWGPSYEQYF. In DNA form, the CDR3 reads TGTGCCAGCAGCCCCCTCTGGGGGCCCTCCTACGAGCAGTACTTC. The full variable domain, with the rest looked up from reference TRBV7-2 and TRBJ2-7, is GAGVSQSPSNKVTEKGKDVELRCDPISGHTALYWYRQSLGQGLEFLIYFQGNSAPDKSGLPSDRFSAERTGGSVSTLTIQRTQQEDSAVYLCASSPLWGPSYEQYFGPGTRLTVT.

The rearrangement uses TRBV11-3 and TRBJ1-2; weak D call: TRBD1 (6 bases). Germline assignment: CDR1 SGHNT and CDR2 YENEEA. The CDR3 spans 15 residues. The ends were cut back, 5 bases at V and 7 bases at J, with 20 bases in the middle. CDR3: CASSPSVSGEGGYTF. CDR3 nucleotide sequence: TGTGCCAGCAGCCCCTCTGTGTCAGGGGAAGGTGGCTACACCTTC.

This clone was found a few times. V gene TRBV2 combines with J gene TRBJ2-1; D is unclear. V lost 4 bases and J lost 8, with 6 bases in between. The CDR3 covers 11 residues. Germline V CDR1 and CDR2: SNHLY, FYNNEI. CDR3 DNA: TGTGCCAGCAGTGCCCGGGATGAGCAGTTCTTC. This codes for CASSARDEQFF.

This rearrangement joins TRBV5-6 to TRBJ1-2; TRBD1 matches at 10 bases. Germline loops: CDR1 SGHDT, CDR2 YYEEEE. The ends lost 4 bases at V and 6 bases at J; junction bases unmatched: 9. The CDR3 spans 15 residues. CDR3 residues: CASSGRQGARDGYTF. The CDR3 nucleotides read TGTGCCAGCAGCGGAAGACAGGGGGCTCGAGATGGCTACACCTTC.

CDR3 coding DNA: TGTGCCAGTAGTATAGATCCCAAGGGCTACGGCTACGAGCAGTACTTC. It specifies CASSIDPKGYGYEQYF. V usage is TRBV19 and J usage is TRBJ2-7; D unclear. The CDR3 sequence is 16 residues long. Germline values: CDR1 LNHDA, CDR2 SQIVND (reference sequence). The V and J ends lost 0 bases and 3 bases respectively, with 15 bases between them.

This clone was observed a handful of times. The chain employs TRBV6-2 or TRBV6-3 and TRBJ2-1; possible D gene TRBD1, 5 bases. The length of the CDR3 is 11 residues. Trimming took off 7 bases at V and 8 bases at J, with 9 bases between the two ends. Germline V lookup: CDR1 MNHEY, CDR2 SVGEGT. This CDR3 reads CASTPGHEQFF. The CDR3 nucleotides are TGTGCCAGCACTCCAGGGCATGAGCAGTTCTTC.

This clone was detected only a few times. CDR3 loop: CASSPILRLRGFYEQYF. CDR3 nucleotide sequence: TGTGCCAGCAGCCCCATTCTGAGGCTACGGGGTTTCTACGAGCAGTACTTC. The chain has TRBV11-2 and TRBJ2-7, with D possibly being TRBD2 (5 bases). With 5 bases removed from V and 3 bases from J, the gap between germline ends came to 23 bases. Germline CDR1 SGHAT, CDR2 FQNNGV. The CDR3 contains 17 residues. The complete variable domain, with remaining parts taken from reference TRBV11-2 and TRBJ2-7, reads EAGVAQSPRYKIIEKRQSVAFWCNPISGHATLYWYQQILGQGPKLLIQFQNNGVVDDSQLPKDRFSAERLKGVDSTLKIQPAKLEDSAVYLCASSPILRLRGFYEQYFGPGTRLTVT.

This clone was recorded many times. The rearrangement uses TRBV4-1 and TRBJ1-1, with a weak D call TRBD1 (6 bases). CDR1 and CDR2 (germline): MGHRA, YSYEKL. This CDR3 contains 14 residues. Trimming removed 6 bases from V and 2 bases from J, with 13 bases in between. CDR3 residues: CASRNRAINTEAFF. The CDR3 nucleotides are TGCGCCAGCAGAAACAGGGCCATAAACACTGAAGCTTTCTTT.